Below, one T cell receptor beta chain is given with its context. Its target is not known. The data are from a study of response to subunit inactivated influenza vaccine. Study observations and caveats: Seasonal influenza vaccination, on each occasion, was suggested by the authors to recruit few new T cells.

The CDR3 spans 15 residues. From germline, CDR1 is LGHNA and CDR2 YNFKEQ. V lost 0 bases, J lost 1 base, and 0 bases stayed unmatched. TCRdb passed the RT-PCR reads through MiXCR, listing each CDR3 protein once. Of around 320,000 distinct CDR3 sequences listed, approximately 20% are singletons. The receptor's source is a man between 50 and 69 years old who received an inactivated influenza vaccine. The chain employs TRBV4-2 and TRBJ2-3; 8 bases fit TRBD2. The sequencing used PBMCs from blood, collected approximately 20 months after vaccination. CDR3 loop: CASSQELAGTDTQYF. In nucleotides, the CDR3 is TGTGCCAGCAGCCAAGAACTAGCGGGCACAGATACGCAGTATTTT.